Listed here are 27 T cell receptor beta chains from one sample, sequenced in a study of T cells in localized non-small cell lung cancer. The data were produced by immunoSEQ multiplex PCR, yet TCRdb's version contains in-frame clones alone and is incomplete. Here the sample spans around 2,000 clones, more than 15% being singletons. The sequences come from normal lung tissue next to the tumor, collected before any cancer treatment. Receptors originate from a man aged 40 to 75 with stage II squamous cell lung carcinoma.

The V gene is TRBV29-1, the J gene TRBJ2-5, with D tentatively TRBD2 (5 bases). V lost 2 bases, J lost 2 bases, and 6 bases lay in between. This CDR3 has 12 residues. CDR1 and CDR2 (germline): SQVTM, ANQGSEA. In DNA form, the CDR3 reads TGCAGCGTTGAACCGGGACAAGAGACCCAGTACTTC. Translated: CSVEPGQETQYF.

Relative to its sample, this clone is large. V usage is TRBV11-3 and J usage is TRBJ2-7, with 8 bases identical to TRBD2. Trimming removed 5 bases from V and 4 bases from J; junction bases left unmatched: 10. This CDR3 has 15 amino acids. Germline V CDR1 and CDR2: SGHNT, YENEEA. CDR3 sequence: CASSRTGRGNYEQYF. Here the CDR3 DNA reads TGTGCCAGCAGCCGAACCGGGAGGGGGAATTACGAGCAGTACTTC.

The chain employs TRBV19 and TRBJ2-7, with TRBD2 matching 7 bases. The V segment lost 1 base and the J segment 0 bases; nucleotides outside the gene matches: 0. In germline, CDR1 is LNHDA, CDR2 SQIVND (reference sequence). The CDR3 covers 14 residues. CDR3 DNA: TGTGCCAGTAGTATAGGGGAGGGCTCCTACGAGCAGTACTTC. This codes for CASSIGEGSYEQYF.

The rearrangement links TRBV11-3 to TRBJ2-3, with 7 bases identical to TRBD2. The CDR3 contains 14 residues. J gave up 4 bases and V 1 base, and 2 bases lay outside the gene matches. CDR1 is SGHNT, CDR2 YENEEA, per germline. CDR3 loop: CASSLGAGADTQYF. For the CDR3, the DNA is TGTGCCAGCAGCTTAGGGGCGGGGGCAGATACGCAGTATTTT. Variable domain in full (rest from reference TRBV11-3 and TRBJ2-3): EAGVVQSPRYKIIEKKQPVAFWCNPISGHNTLYWYLQNLGQGPELLIRYENEEAVDDSQLPKDRFSAERLKGVDSTLKIQPAELGDSAVYLCASSLGAGADTQYFGPGTRLTVL.

This clone was counted a few times. The chain links TRBV9 to TRBJ1-2, with no clear D. With 2 bases removed from V and 2 bases from J, the gap between germline ends came to 19 bases. CDR3 length equals 17 residues. CDR1 SGDLS and CDR2 YYNGEE come from the germline V gene. The CDR3 bases are TGTGCCAGCAGCGTGGATCTACTTGCGGTGGAGAACTATGGCTACACCTTC. Its protein is CASSVDLLAVENYGYTF.

V gene TRBV11-3 combines with J gene TRBJ2-3; D is ambiguous. With 1 base removed from V and 0 bases from J, the gap between germline ends came to 8 bases. From germline, CDR1 is SGHNT and CDR2 YENEEA. The CDR3 contains 15 residues. For the CDR3, the DNA is TGTGCCAGCAGCTTAGGAGGAGCTAGCACAGATACGCAGTATTTT. Translated, it gives CASSLGGASTDTQYF.

This sequence joins TRBV18 and TRBJ2-3, with TRBD1 matching 7 bases. V was clipped by 6 bases and J by 2 bases; unmatched bases: 8. Looked up from germline, CDR1 is KGHSH and CDR2 is LQKENI. CDR3 length: 15 residues. CDR3 loop: CASSPEQGFTDTQYF. CDR3 coding DNA: TGTGCCAGCTCCCCTGAACAGGGGTTCACAGATACGCAGTATTTT.

This chain links TRBV30 with TRBJ1-2, with D maybe TRBD1 (6 bases). In germline, CDR1 is GTSNPN, CDR2 SVGIG (reference sequence). CDR3 length equals 16 residues. V shed 1 base and J shed 4 bases, with 19 bases lying between them. The CDR3 sequence is CAWSGFGTGKSYGYTF. The CDR3 DNA reads TGTGCCTGGAGTGGATTTGGCACAGGGAAATCCTATGGCTACACCTTC.

The rearrangement links TRBV29-1 to TRBJ1-5; D is unresolved. This CDR3 spans 13 amino acids. Germline-derived CDR1 and CDR2 are SQVTM and ANQGSEA. Trimming left V 3 bases short and J 2 bases short, with 8 bases between. The CDR3, as DNA: TGCAGCGTTGACAGGATTGGCAATCAGCCCCAGCATTTT. Translating it yields CSVDRIGNQPQHF.

This clone was counted a few times. This rearrangement joins TRBV19 to TRBJ1-5, with TRBD1 as a possible D gene (6 bases). Trimming took 7 bases from V and 2 from J, leaving 18 bases between them. CDR3 size: 16 residues. Per germline, CDR1 LNHDA and CDR2 SQIVND (reference sequence). CDR3 sequence (DNA): TGTGCCAGTAACCTGGAGGGGGGAACGGGCAATCAGCCCCAGCATTTT. It encodes CASNLEGGTGNQPQHF. The entire variable domain, with the rest obtained from reference TRBV19 and TRBJ1-5, is as follows: DGGITQSPKYLFRKEGQNVTLSCEQNLNHDAMYWYRQDPGQGLRLIYYSQIVNDFQKGDIAEGYSVSREKKESFPLTVTSAQKNPTAFYLCASNLEGGTGNQPQHFGDGTRLSIL.

A few counts support this clone. DNA of the CDR3: TGTGCCACCAGCAGAGACCCCTTGGGGGGATTTAATGAAAAACTGTTTTTT. This codes for CATSRDPLGGFNEKLFF. This chain connects TRBV15 to TRBJ1-4, with a tentative D call TRBD1 (5 bases). V shed 0 bases and J shed 4 bases, with 15 bases lying between them. CDR1 LNHNV and CDR2 YYDKDF come from the germline V gene (reference sequence). This CDR3 spans 17 amino acids.

The V gene is TRBV4-1, the J gene TRBJ1-4; no reliable D call. V lost 0 bases and J 7 bases, leaving 15 bases between the germline ends. Germline V gives CDR1 MGHRA, CDR2 YSYEKL. CDR3 length: 16 amino acids. CDR3 amino acids: CASSQDPGPWGEKLFF. CDR3 in DNA: TGCGCCAGCAGCCAAGACCCCGGACCCTGGGGTGAAAAACTGTTTTTT.

This clone was detected only a few times. The CDR3 DNA reads as TGTGCCAGCAGCCCTGGGAGGGCGGCGTACAATGAGCAGTTCTTC. Amino acids: CASSPGRAAYNEQFF. The chain employs TRBV11-3 and TRBJ2-1; TRBD2 matches at 7 bases. This CDR3 is 15 amino acids long. Germline CDR1 is SGHNT and CDR2 is YENEEA. V shed 5 bases and J 4 bases; nucleotides not matched to a gene: 8.

In its sample, this clone is medium-sized (0.01 to 0.1%). This chain links TRBV11-3 with TRBJ2-2; no firm D call. This CDR3 is 14 amino acids long. V was pared by 6 bases and J by 4 bases, with 12 bases between. Germline V gives CDR1 SGHNT, CDR2 YENEEA. CDR3 sequence (DNA): TGTGCCAGCAGACCCCCGGGCTCCACCGGGGAGCTGTTTTTT. The encoded protein is CASRPPGSTGELFF.

The J gene is TRBJ2-3, the V gene TRBV19; 7 bases agree with TRBD2. With V trimmed by 1 base and J by 3 bases, 1 base remained unmatched. CDR3 length equals 14 residues. Looked up from germline, CDR1 is LNHDA and CDR2 is SQIVND (reference sequence). The CDR3 here is CASSIAGGTDTQYF. The CDR3 DNA reads as TGTGCCAGTAGTATAGCGGGAGGTACAGATACGCAGTATTTT.

This clone was seen only a few times. V is TRBV11-3 and J is TRBJ2-1; weak D call: TRBD2 (6 bases). Trimming left V 2 bases short and J 5 bases short, with 13 bases between. This CDR3 is 15 amino acids long. Germline V gene lookup returns CDR1 SGHNT and CDR2 YENEEA. The CDR3 sequence is CASSLWLANDNEQFF. CDR3 in DNA: TGTGCCAGCAGCTTATGGCTAGCGAACGACAATGAGCAGTTCTTC.

V usage is TRBV9 and J usage is TRBJ2-7; 11 bases map to TRBD2. With V trimmed by 4 bases and J by 7 bases, 10 bases remained unmatched. This CDR3 has 15 amino acids. Germline CDR1 is SGDLS and CDR2 is YYNGEE. CDR3 loop: CASSPLLAGAGEQYF. CDR3 nucleotides: TGTGCCAGCAGCCCCTTACTAGCGGGAGCGGGGGAGCAGTACTTC.

This clone is labeled medium-sized. V and J are TRBV6-8 and TRBJ2-1; 10 bases fit TRBD2. Unmatched junction bases numbered 8, after V lost 4 bases and J lost 8 bases. CDR1 MNHGY and CDR2 SAAAGT come from the germline V gene. The CDR3 spans 15 residues. The CDR3 is CASSFASGSSHEQFF. The CDR3 region has the DNA TGTGCCAGCAGTTTCGCTAGCGGGAGTTCCCATGAGCAGTTCTTC.

There are a few counts of this clone. The chain has TRBV6-8 and TRBJ2-7; the match to TRBD1 covers 9 bases. The junction had 5 bases not matched to a gene; V was cut back by 6 bases and J by 2 bases. Germline loops: CDR1 MNHGY, CDR2 SAAAGT. The CDR3 spans 14 residues. The CDR3 nucleotides are TGTGCCAGCAGAAGGGACAGGGCAACCTACGAGCAGTACTTC. As protein: CASRRDRATYEQYF.

This clone was recorded a few times. The chain carries TRBV28 and TRBJ1-3, with unresolved D. V lost 2 bases, J lost 4 bases, and 18 bases lay in between. This CDR3 has 17 residues. The germline V gene encodes CDR1 MDHEN and CDR2 SYDVKM. The CDR3 reads CASSLDPLGRSGNTIYF. CDR3 DNA: TGTGCCAGCAGTTTAGATCCCTTGGGCAGATCGGGAAACACCATATATTTT.

This clone was detected a few times. This sequence joins TRBV9 and TRBJ2-7; weak D call: TRBD1 (6 bases). The V gene's germline CDR1 is SGDLS and CDR2 YYNGEE. Trimming removed 8 bases from V and 5 bases from J, with 17 bases in between. The CDR3 consists of 13 residues. The CDR3 sequence: CARGTPGSNEQYF. In DNA, the CDR3 is TGTGCCAGAGGGACACCGGGTTCGAACGAGCAGTACTTC.

Relative to its sample, this clone is medium-sized. This chain connects TRBV6-8 to TRBJ2-3; the match to TRBD2 covers 13 bases. CDR1 MNHGY and CDR2 SAAAGT come from the germline V gene. The CDR3 consists of 17 residues. The V gene end was trimmed by 5 bases and the J gene end by 7 bases; junction bases not matched to a gene: 12. CDR3 DNA: TGTGCCAGCAGTCCCCTTTTCACTAGCGGGGGGGGGAATACGCAGTATTTT. Protein sequence: CASSPLFTSGGGNTQYF.

This clone counts as medium-sized. This sequence joins TRBV11-3 and TRBJ1-6; unclear D gene. The CDR3 is 18 amino acids. Per the germline V gene, CDR1 is SGHNT and CDR2 is YENEEA. V lost 7 bases and J lost 0, with 19 bases in between. For the CDR3, the DNA is TGTGCCAGCACCTTGCGACCACCCACAAACTCCTATAATTCACCCCTCCACTTT. It yields the protein CASTLRPPTNSYNSPLHF.

This clone rates as large (0.1 to 1%). The rearrangement joins TRBV6-8 to TRBJ2-1; 7 nucleotides match TRBD1. Germline assignment: CDR1 MNHGY and CDR2 SAAAGT. The CDR3 contains 15 residues. V lost 4 bases to trimming and J lost 7 bases; unmatched junction nucleotides: 10. CDR3 coding DNA: TGTGCCAGCAGTTCCCGGGACAGCCCCTCTAATGAGCAGTTCTTC. Translated: CASSSRDSPSNEQFF.

This rearrangement joins TRBV6-8 to TRBJ2-5; 9 nucleotides agree with TRBD2. J gave up 2 bases and V 7 bases, and 8 bases lay outside the gene matches. This CDR3 comprises 15 residues. Germline V CDR1 and CDR2: MNHGY, SAAAGT. The CDR3 here is CASTAGGAHQETQYF. In nucleotides, the CDR3 is TGTGCCAGCACGGCGGGAGGGGCCCATCAAGAGACCCAGTACTTC.

This clone is large (0.1 to 1%) in the sample. This chain uses TRBV11-3 with TRBJ2-5, with D tentatively TRBD2 (6 bases). The V end lost 2 bases, the J end lost 5 bases, and 12 bases lay between the germline ends. The CDR3 covers 14 residues. Looked up from germline, CDR1 is SGHNT and CDR2 is YENEEA. DNA of the CDR3: TGTGCCAGCAGCTTATGGCGCGGGGATGAGACCCAGTACTTC. Its translation is CASSLWRGDETQYF.

V usage is TRBV10-2 and J usage is TRBJ2-7; 8 bases line up with TRBD1. J lost 6 bases, V lost 4 bases, and 11 bases had no gene match. The CDR3 runs 15 residues. Germline CDR1 WSHSY, CDR2 SAAADI. This CDR3 is CASSVAASGGFEQYF. As DNA, the CDR3 is TGCGCCAGCAGTGTGGCCGCGTCAGGGGGCTTCGAGCAGTACTTC.